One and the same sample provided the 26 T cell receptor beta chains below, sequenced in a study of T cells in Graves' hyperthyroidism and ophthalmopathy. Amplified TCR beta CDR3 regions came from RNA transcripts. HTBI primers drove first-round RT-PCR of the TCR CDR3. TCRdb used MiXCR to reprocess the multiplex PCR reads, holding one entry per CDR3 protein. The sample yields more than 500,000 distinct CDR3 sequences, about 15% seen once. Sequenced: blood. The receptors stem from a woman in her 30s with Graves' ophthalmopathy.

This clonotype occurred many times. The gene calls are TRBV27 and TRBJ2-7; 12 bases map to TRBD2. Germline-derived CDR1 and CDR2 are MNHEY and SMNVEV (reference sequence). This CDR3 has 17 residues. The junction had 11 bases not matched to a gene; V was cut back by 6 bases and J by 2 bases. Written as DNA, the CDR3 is TGTGCCAGCAGCACCCAAACTAGCGGGGGGACAACCTACGAGCAGTACTTC. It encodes CASSTQTSGGTTYEQYF.

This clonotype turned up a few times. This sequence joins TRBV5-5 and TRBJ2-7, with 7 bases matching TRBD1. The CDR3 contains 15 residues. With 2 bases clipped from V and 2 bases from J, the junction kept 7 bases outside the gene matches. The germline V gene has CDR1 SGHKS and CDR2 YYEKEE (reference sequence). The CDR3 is CASSLQTGHTYEQYF. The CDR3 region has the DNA TGTGCCAGCAGCTTACAGACAGGGCATACCTACGAGCAGTACTTC.

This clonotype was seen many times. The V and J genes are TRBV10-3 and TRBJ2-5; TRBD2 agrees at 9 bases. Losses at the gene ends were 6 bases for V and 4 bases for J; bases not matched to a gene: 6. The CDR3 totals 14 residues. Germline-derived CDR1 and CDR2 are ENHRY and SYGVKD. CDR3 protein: CAISAGGPVETQYF. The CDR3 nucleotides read TGTGCCATCAGCGCGGGAGGGCCAGTAGAGACCCAGTACTTC.

This chain's CDR3 is CASSQAGGRPPEAQYF. CDR3 nucleotide sequence: TGCGCCAGCAGCCAAGCCGGCGGGAGGCCGCCAGAGGCGCAGTATTTT. This chain uses TRBV5-1 with TRBJ2-3, with 8 bases lining up with TRBD2. The CDR3 runs 16 residues. Germline CDR1 and CDR2: SGHRS and YFSETQ. The V and J ends lost 4 bases and 10 bases, in that order; junction bases with no gene match: 17.

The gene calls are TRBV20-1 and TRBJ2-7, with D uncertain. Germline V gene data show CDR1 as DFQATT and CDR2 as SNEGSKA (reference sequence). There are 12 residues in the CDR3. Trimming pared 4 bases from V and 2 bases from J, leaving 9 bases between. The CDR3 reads CSANPRPYEQYF. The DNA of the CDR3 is TGCAGTGCTAACCCCCGGCCCTACGAGCAGTACTTC.

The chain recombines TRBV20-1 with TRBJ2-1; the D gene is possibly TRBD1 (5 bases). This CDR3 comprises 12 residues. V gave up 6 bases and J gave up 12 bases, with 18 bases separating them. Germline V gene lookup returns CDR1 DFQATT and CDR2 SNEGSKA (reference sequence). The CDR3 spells CSATGQGITQFF. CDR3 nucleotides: TGCAGTGCAACCGGGCAGGGAATAACGCAGTTCTTC.

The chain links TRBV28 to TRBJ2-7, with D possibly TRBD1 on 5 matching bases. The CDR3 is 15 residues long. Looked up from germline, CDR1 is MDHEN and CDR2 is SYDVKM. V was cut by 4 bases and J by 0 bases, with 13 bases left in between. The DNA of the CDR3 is TGTGCCAGCAGTTACCTGACAGAGCTCTCCTACGAGCAGTACTTC. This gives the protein CASSYLTELSYEQYF.

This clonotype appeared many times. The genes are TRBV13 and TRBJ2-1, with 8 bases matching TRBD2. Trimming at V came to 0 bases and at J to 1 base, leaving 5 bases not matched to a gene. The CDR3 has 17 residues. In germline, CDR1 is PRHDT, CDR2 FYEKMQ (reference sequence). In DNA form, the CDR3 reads TGTGCCAGCAGCTTAGGCCTAGCGGGCTCATCCTACAATGAGCAGTTCTTC. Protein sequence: CASSLGLAGSSYNEQFF.

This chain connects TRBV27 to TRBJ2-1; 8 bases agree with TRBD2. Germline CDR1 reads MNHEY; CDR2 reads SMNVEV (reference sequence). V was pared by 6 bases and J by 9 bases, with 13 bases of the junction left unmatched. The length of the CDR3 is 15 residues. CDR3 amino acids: CASSRGSGGRGEQFF. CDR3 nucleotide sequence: TGTGCCAGCAGCCGCGGGTCGGGAGGGCGGGGTGAGCAGTTCTTC.

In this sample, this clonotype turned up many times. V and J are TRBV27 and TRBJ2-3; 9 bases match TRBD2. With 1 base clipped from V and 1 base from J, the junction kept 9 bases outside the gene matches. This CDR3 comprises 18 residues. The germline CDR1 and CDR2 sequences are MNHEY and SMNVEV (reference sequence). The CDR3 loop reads CASSLLGLAGEGTDTQYF. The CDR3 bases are TGTGCCAGCAGTTTATTGGGATTAGCGGGAGAAGGCACAGATACGCAGTATTTT.

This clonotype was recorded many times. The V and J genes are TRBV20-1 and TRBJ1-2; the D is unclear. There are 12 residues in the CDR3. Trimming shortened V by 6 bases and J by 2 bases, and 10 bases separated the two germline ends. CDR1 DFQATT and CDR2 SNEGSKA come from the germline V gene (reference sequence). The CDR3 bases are TGCAGTGCGAGGGAGGGAAACTATGGCTACACCTTC. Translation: CSAREGNYGYTF.

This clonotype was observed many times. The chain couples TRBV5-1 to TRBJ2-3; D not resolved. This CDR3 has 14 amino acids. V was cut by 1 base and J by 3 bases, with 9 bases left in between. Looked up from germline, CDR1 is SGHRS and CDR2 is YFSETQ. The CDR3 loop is CASSLTGRTDTQYF. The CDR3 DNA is TGCGCCAGCAGCTTGACGGGCAGAACAGATACGCAGTATTTT.

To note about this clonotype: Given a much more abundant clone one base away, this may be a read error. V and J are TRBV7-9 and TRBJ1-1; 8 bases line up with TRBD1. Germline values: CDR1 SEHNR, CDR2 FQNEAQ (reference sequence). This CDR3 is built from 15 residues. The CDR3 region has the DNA TGTGCCAGGAGCTCAAAAACAGGGGGAATCACTGAAGCTTTCTTT. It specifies CARSSKTGGITEAFF. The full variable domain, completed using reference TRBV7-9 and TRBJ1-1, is DTGVSQNPRHKITKRGQNVTFRCDPISEHNRLYWYRQTLGQGPEFLTYFQNEAQLEKSRLLSDRFSAERPKGSFSTLEIQRTEQGDSAMYLCARSSKTGGITEAFFGQGTRLTVV.

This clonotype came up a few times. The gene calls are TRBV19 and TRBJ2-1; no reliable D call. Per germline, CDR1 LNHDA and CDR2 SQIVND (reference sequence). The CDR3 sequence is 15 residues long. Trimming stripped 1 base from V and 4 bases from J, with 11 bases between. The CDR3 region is CASSIGQDGYNEQFF. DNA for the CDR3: TGTGCCAGTAGTATAGGGCAGGACGGGTACAATGAGCAGTTCTTC. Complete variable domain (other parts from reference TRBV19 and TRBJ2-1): DGGITQSPKYLFRKEGQNVTLSCEQNLNHDAMYWYRQDPGQGLRLIYYSQIVNDFQKGDIAEGYSVSREKKESFPLTVTSAQKNPTAFYLCASSIGQDGYNEQFFGPGTRLTVL.

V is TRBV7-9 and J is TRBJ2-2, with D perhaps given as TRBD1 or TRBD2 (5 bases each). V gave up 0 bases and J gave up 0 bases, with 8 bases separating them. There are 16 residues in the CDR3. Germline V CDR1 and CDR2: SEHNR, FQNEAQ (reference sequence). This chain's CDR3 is CASSLARGANTGELFF. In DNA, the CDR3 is TGTGCCAGCAGCTTAGCGAGGGGAGCGAACACCGGGGAGCTGTTTTTT.

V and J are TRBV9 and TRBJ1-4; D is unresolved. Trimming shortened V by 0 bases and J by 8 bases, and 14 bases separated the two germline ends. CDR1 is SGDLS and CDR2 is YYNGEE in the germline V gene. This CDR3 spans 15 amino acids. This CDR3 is CASSVDRGVGEKLFF. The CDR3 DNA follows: TGTGCCAGCAGCGTAGATCGGGGTGTAGGAGAAAAACTGTTTTTT.

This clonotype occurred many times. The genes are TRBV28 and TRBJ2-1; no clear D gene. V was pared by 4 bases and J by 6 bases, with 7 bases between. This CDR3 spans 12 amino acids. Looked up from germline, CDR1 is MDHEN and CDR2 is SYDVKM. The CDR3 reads CASSSSRNEQFF. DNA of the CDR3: TGTGCCAGCAGTTCCTCTCGCAATGAGCAGTTCTTC. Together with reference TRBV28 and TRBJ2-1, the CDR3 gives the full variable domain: DVKVTQSSRYLVKRTGEKVFLECVQDMDHENMFWYRQDPGLGLRLIYFSYDVKMKEKGDIPEGYSVSREKKERFSLILESASTNQTSMYLCASSSSRNEQFFGPGTRLTVL.

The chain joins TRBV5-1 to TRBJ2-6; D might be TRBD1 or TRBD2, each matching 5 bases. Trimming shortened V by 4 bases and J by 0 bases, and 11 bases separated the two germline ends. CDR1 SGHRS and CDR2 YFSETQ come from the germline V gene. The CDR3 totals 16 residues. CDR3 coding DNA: TGCGCCAGCAGCAGGGGACCAGACTCTGGGGCCAACGTCCTGACTTTC. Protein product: CASSRGPDSGANVLTF.

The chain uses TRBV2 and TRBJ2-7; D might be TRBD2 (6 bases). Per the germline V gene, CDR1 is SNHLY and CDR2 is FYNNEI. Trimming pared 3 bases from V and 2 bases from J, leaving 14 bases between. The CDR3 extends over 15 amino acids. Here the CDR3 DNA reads TGTGCCAGCAGTGATACGGGAGCCCTCCCCTACGAGCAGTACTTC. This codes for CASSDTGALPYEQYF.

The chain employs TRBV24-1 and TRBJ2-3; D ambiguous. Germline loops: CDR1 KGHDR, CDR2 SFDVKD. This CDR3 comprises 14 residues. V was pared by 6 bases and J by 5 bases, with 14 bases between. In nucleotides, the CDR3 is TGTGCCACCAGTCCCCACTCCGGAAGAGATACGCAGTATTTT. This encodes CATSPHSGRDTQYF.

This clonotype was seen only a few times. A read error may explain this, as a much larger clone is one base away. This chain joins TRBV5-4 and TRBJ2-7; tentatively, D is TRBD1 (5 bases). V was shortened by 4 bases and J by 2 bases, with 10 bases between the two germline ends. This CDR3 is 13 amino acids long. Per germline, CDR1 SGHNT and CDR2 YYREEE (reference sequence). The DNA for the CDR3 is TGTGCCAGCAGCCCCGGACACACCTACGAGCAGTACTTC. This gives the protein CASSPGHTYEQYF.

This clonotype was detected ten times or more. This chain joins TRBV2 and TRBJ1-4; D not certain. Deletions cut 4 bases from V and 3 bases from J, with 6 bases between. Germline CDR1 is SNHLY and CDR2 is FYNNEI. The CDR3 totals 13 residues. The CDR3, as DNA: TGTGCCAGCAGTGCGTTGGCTAATGAAAAACTGTTTTTT. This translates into CASSALANEKLFF. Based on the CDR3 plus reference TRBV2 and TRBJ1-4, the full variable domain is EPEVTQTPSHQVTQMGQEVILRCVPISNHLYFYWYRQILGQKVEFLVSFYNNEISEKSEIFDDQFSVERPDGSNFTLKIRSTKLEDSAMYFCASSALANEKLFFGSGTQLSVL.

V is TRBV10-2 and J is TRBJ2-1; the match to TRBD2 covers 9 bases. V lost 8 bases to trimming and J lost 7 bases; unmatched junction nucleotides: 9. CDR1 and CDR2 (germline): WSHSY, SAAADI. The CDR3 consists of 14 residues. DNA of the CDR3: TGCGCCAGCTGGCTTGCGGGAGGGCCAAATGAGCAGTTCTTC. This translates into CASWLAGGPNEQFF.

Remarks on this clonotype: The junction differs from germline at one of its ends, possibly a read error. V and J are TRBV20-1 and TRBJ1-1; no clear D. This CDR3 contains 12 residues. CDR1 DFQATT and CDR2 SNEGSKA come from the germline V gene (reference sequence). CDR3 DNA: TGCAGTGCTAGAGGTCAGGCCCGCTTGCTGGTCTTT. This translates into CSARGQARLLVF.

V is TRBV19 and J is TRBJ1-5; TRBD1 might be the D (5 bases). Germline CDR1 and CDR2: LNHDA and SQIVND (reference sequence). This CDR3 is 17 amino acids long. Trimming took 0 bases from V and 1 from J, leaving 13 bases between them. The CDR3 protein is CASSIDPPGHSNQPQHF. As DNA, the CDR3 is TGTGCCAGTAGTATAGATCCCCCTGGACACAGCAATCAGCCCCAGCATTTT.

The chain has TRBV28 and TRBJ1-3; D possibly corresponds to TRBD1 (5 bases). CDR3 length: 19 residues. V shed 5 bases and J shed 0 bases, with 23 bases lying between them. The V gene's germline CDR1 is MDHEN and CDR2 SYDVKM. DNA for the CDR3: TGTGCCAGCAGTCCAGGCGGGGCCGCCCACTTGGACTCTGGAAACACCATATATTTT. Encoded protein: CASSPGGAAHLDSGNTIYF.